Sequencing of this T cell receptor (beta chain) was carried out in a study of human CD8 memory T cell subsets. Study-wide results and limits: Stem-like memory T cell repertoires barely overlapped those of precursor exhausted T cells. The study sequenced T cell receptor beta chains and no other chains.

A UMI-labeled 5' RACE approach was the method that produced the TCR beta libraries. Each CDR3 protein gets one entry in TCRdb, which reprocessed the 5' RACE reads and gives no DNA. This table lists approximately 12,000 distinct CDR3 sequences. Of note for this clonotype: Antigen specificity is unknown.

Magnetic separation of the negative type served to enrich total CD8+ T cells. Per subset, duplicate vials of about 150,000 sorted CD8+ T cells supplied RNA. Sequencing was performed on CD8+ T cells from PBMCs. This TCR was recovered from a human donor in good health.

The chain's CDR3 is CASSFPDRPNYGYTF. V usage is TRBV28 and J usage is TRBJ1-2; there is no DNA to check the TCRdb D call of TRBD1. Per the germline V gene, CDR1 is MDHEN and CDR2 is SYDVKM. This CDR3 contains 15 residues.